What follows is one TCR beta chain and its context. The PCR ran on 60 Vbeta and 13 Jbeta primers. TCRdb's table, derived via immunoSEQ multiplex PCR, lists solely in-frame clones and lacks some. The sample comprises 150,000 to 200,000 clones, 70% to 90% of which are singletons, and approximately 2.3% rests with the top ten. This sample is drawn from a study of cytomegalovirus exposure and HLA in healthy donors. Trimming cost V 1 base and J 1 base, with 10 bases left between them. Germline V CDR1 and CDR2: LNHNV, YYDKDF (reference sequence). The CDR3 runs to 15 residues. The chain combines TRBV15 with TRBJ1-1; D is ambiguous. This receptor was obtained from a man younger than 30 in good health and CMV-seropositive. What was sequenced was PBMCs. CDR3 sequence: CATSRVAGWNTEAFF. CDR3 DNA sequence: TGTGCCACCAGCAGAGTGGCAGGATGGAACACTGAAGCTTTCTTT.